This T cell receptor beta chain was sequenced during a study of T cell repertoires in cytomegalovirus infection. TCRdb recomputed calls from the reads with MiXCR, one row per CDR3 protein. The sample includes roughly 860,000 distinct CDR3 sequences, roughly 33% of them seen just once. Note on this clonotype: The target antigen is unknown.

Germline CDR1 reads SGHDN; CDR2 reads FVKESK. CDR3 length: 13 residues. Trimming cost V 0 bases and J 6 bases, with 9 bases left between them. The clonotype comes from a human donor in good health (CMV status not recorded). Some clones in this sample may be carry-over from other donors' samples. Sequences were derived from cultured CD8+ T cells from PBMCs, sampled from culture after CMV antigen stimulation. The chain employs TRBV14 and TRBJ2-7; tentative D call: TRBD2 (7 bases). The CDR3 protein is CASSQERGGEQYV. CDR3 nucleotide sequence: TGTGCCAGCAGCCAAGAGAGGGGGGGCGAGCAGTACGTC.